The 14 T cell receptor beta chains below come from one sample, sequenced in a study of early T cells in non-severe SARS-CoV-2 infection. One entry per CDR3 protein, called by TCRdb with MiXCR from the 5' RACE reads. The repertoire includes some 39,000 distinct CDR3 sequences, 3% to 4% of them detected once, and just over 3% sits in the top ten. The sample taken for sequencing was whole blood. These receptors were collected from an adult who was a healthcare worker with PCR-confirmed SARS-CoV-2 infection or an uninfected control (not recorded which).

This clonotype came up many times. V usage is TRBV3-1 and J usage is TRBJ2-3; D might be TRBD1 (5 bases). The CDR3 runs to 18 residues. With 1 base removed from V and 2 bases from J, the gap between germline ends came to 19 bases. Germline V gene data show CDR1 as LGHDT and CDR2 as YNNKEL (reference sequence). CDR3 nucleotide sequence: TGTGCCAGCAGCCAAGTGGAAATCAGGGCGGAAAACACAGATACGCAGTATTTT. It codes for CASSQVEIRAENTDTQYF.

This clonotype was detected ten times or more. The chain combines TRBV6-1 with TRBJ1-6, with 11 bases lining up with TRBD1. V lost 2 bases to trimming and J lost 0 bases; unmatched junction nucleotides: 6. Germline loops: CDR1 MNHNS, CDR2 SASEGT. The CDR3 has 19 residues. The CDR3 DNA follows: TGTGCCAGCAGTGAAATGGGACAGGGGGTATCCTCCTATAATTCACCCCTCCACTTT. Protein product: CASSEMGQGVSSYNSPLHF.

This clonotype appeared a few times. The chain joins TRBV10-2 to TRBJ1-5, with D possibly matching TRBD1 (6 bases). Trimming shortened V by 3 bases and J by 2 bases, and 14 bases separated the two germline ends. The germline gives CDR1 WSHSY, CDR2 SAAADI. There are 16 residues in the CDR3. In DNA form, the CDR3 reads TGCGCCAGCAGTGACCGCCTTGAGGGGGGCAATCAGCCCCAGCATTTT. Translated: CASSDRLEGGNQPQHF.

Note on this clonotype: The junction does not match germline at one end; this may be a read error. The CDR3 coding sequence is TGTGCCAGCAGTTTAATCCCCAGCGGGGGCACAGATACGCAGTATTTT. This gives the protein CASSLIPSGGTDTQYF. V usage is TRBV7-3 and J usage is TRBJ2-3; 7 nucleotides line up with TRBD2. This CDR3 spans 16 amino acids. Germline assignment: CDR1 SGHTA and CDR2 FQGTGA.

This clonotype was seen many times. One end of the junction varies from germline; a read error may be responsible. The chain combines TRBV20-1 with TRBJ2-3; 8 positions agree with TRBD2. CDR1 and CDR2 from the germline V gene are DFQATT and SNEGSKA (reference sequence). The CDR3 totals 14 residues. CDR3 DNA sequence: TGCAGTGCCAAACTAGCGGCTAGCACAGATACGCAGTTTTTT. Protein product: CSAKLAASTDTQFF.

In this sample, this clonotype turned up many times. The rearrangement links TRBV30 to TRBJ1-1; the match to TRBD1 covers 8 bases. The V gene end was trimmed by 0 bases and the J gene end by 3 bases; junction bases not matched to a gene: 3. CDR3 length: 14 residues. Germline loops: CDR1 GTSNPN, CDR2 SVGIG (reference sequence). Written as DNA, the CDR3 is TGTGCCTGGAGTGTTGGCAGGGGGCACACTGAAGCTTTCTTT. Translated, it gives CAWSVGRGHTEAFF.

Ten or more counts support this clonotype. The V gene is TRBV5-4, the J gene TRBJ1-1; 7 bases map to TRBD1. Trimming at V came to 4 bases and at J to 5 bases, leaving 8 bases not matched to a gene. Germline lookup yields CDR1 SGHNT and CDR2 YYREEE (reference sequence). This CDR3 is built from 14 residues. CDR3 coding DNA: TGTGCCAGCAGCCAACAGGGGATGAGGACTGAAGCTTTCTTT. It yields the protein CASSQQGMRTEAFF. Filled out from reference TRBV5-4 and TRBJ1-1, the complete variable domain reads ETGVTQSPTHLIKTRGQQVTLRCSSQSGHNTVSWYQQALGQGPQFIFQYYREEENGRGNFPPRFSGLQFPNYSSELNVNALELDDSALYLCASSQQGMRTEAFFGQGTRLTVV.

This clonotype was detected many times. The chain couples TRBV6-5 to TRBJ1-5; D not resolved. The germline CDR1 and CDR2 sequences are MNHEY and SVGAGI. Trimming removed 0 bases from V and 6 bases from J, with 9 bases in between. The CDR3 contains 14 residues. In nucleotides, the CDR3 is TGTGCCAGCAGTTACTCCGAACGGGGTCAGCCCCAGCATTTT. Residues: CASSYSERGQPQHF.

This clonotype was counted at least ten times. This chain connects TRBV7-6 to TRBJ2-3, with a tentative D call TRBD1 (6 bases). V lost 4 bases and J 3 bases, leaving 8 bases between the germline ends. Germline CDR1 reads SGHVS; CDR2 reads FNYEAQ. This CDR3 comprises 13 residues. Here the CDR3 reads CASSSQGTDTQYF. For the CDR3, the DNA is TGTGCCAGCAGCTCCCAGGGGACAGATACGCAGTATTTT.

The V call is TRBV2, the J call TRBJ1-2; 8 nucleotides line up with TRBD1. After removal of 2 bases from V and 0 bases from J, the junction contained 17 bases not matched to a gene. Germline V gene lookup returns CDR1 SNHLY and CDR2 FYNNEI. CDR3 size: 20 residues. The CDR3 here is CASSEQGAGTGNLANYGYTF. CDR3 in DNA: TGTGCCAGCAGTGAACAAGGAGCCGGGACAGGCAACCTAGCTAACTATGGCTACACCTTC.

This chain joins TRBV3-1 and TRBJ2-5; 11 bases fit TRBD1. V lost 5 bases and J lost 5; bases outside the gene matches: 7. CDR1 LGHDT and CDR2 YNNKEL come from the germline V gene (reference sequence). This CDR3 comprises 15 residues. CDR3 loop: CASSFGGQGAETQYF. The CDR3 DNA is TGTGCCAGCAGCTTCGGTGGACAGGGGGCGGAGACCCAGTACTTC.

This clonotype appeared many times. The chain carries TRBV5-1 and TRBJ1-5; 8 bases match TRBD1. CDR3 size: 15 residues. Germline V gives CDR1 SGHRS, CDR2 YFSETQ. Losses at the gene ends were 4 bases for V and 3 bases for J; bases not matched to a gene: 6. The CDR3 DNA follows: TGCGCCAGCAGCCTAACAGGGGGTTACAATCAGCCCCAGCATTTT. Its protein product is CASSLTGGYNQPQHF. The entire variable domain, with the rest obtained from reference TRBV5-1 and TRBJ1-5, is as follows: KAGVTQTPRYLIKTRGQQVTLSCSPISGHRSVSWYQQTPGQGLQFLFEYFSETQRNKGNFPGRFSGRQFSNSRSEMNVSTLELGDSALYLCASSLTGGYNQPQHFGDGTRLSIL.

The J gene is TRBJ2-4, the V gene TRBV28; D unresolved. V lost 8 bases, J lost 3 bases, and 17 bases lay in between. The CDR3 has 15 residues. Germline loops: CDR1 MDHEN, CDR2 SYDVKM. The CDR3 DNA follows: TGTGCCAGCTCTTACCGCGCCATCGACAAAAACATTCAGTACTTC. This translates into CASSYRAIDKNIQYF.

This clonotype appeared a few times. V is TRBV5-5 and J is TRBJ1-6; D unresolved. Germline-derived CDR1 and CDR2 are SGHKS and YYEKEE (reference sequence). Trimming took off 4 bases at V and 6 bases at J, with 14 bases between the two ends. The CDR3 consists of 15 residues. The CDR3 region is CASSPQPRGNSPLHF. The CDR3 DNA reads TGTGCCAGCAGCCCCCAACCCCGGGGTAATTCACCCCTCCACTTT.